This T cell receptor beta chain appears in the sequencing data of a study of vaccination effects on CD4 cells after COVID-19. Within the ViraFEST assay, antigen-specific CD4+ T cells underwent expansion with viral peptide pools prior to sequencing. The culture ran for 10 days, and then CD4+ T cells were isolated. All vaccine recipients tested negative for nucleocapsid antibodies and had never contracted SARS-CoV-2 infection. This clone was seen a handful of times. Its specificity is unknown. The ends were cut back, 3 bases at V and 2 bases at J, with 10 bases in the middle. CDR1 is LNHDA and CDR2 is SQIVND in the germline V gene (reference sequence). CDR3 length: 14 amino acids. Produced via immunoSEQ multiplex PCR; TCRdb's table is partial and in-frame only. The table lists 27,000 or so clones, approximately 76% of them singletons.

This clonotype was sampled from a human donor who received a COVID-19 vaccine. This specimen consisted of CD4+ T cells from PBMCs cultured with SARS-CoV-2 spike peptides, obtained before COVID-19 vaccination. The chain couples TRBV19 to TRBJ1-2; the D is unclear. CDR3 region: CASSIEGSNYGYTF. The CDR3 bases are TGTGCCAGTAGTATCGAAGGTTCAAACTATGGCTACACCTTC.